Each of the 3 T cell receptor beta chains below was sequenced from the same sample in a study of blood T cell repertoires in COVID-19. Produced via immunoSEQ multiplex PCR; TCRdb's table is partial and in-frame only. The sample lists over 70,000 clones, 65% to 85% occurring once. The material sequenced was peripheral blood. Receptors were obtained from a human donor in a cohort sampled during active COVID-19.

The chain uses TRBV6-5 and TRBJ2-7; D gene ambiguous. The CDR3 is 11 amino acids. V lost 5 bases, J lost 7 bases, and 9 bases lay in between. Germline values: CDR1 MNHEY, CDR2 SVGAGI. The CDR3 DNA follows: TGTGCCAGCAGTACTATGGATGAGCAGTACTTC. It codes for CASSTMDEQYF.

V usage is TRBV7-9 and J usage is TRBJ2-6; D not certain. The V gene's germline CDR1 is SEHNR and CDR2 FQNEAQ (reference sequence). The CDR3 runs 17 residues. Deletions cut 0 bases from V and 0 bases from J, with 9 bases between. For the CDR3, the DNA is TGTGCCAGCAGCTTAGCGAGCGTGAGCTCTGGGGCCAACGTCCTGACTTTC. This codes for CASSLASVSSGANVLTF.

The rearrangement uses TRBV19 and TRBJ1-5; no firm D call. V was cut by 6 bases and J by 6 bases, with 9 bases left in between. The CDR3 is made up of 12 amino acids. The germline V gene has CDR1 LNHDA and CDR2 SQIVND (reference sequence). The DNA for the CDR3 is TGTGCCAGTAGGGCCTGGAGTCAGCCCCAGCATTTT. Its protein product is CASRAWSQPQHF.